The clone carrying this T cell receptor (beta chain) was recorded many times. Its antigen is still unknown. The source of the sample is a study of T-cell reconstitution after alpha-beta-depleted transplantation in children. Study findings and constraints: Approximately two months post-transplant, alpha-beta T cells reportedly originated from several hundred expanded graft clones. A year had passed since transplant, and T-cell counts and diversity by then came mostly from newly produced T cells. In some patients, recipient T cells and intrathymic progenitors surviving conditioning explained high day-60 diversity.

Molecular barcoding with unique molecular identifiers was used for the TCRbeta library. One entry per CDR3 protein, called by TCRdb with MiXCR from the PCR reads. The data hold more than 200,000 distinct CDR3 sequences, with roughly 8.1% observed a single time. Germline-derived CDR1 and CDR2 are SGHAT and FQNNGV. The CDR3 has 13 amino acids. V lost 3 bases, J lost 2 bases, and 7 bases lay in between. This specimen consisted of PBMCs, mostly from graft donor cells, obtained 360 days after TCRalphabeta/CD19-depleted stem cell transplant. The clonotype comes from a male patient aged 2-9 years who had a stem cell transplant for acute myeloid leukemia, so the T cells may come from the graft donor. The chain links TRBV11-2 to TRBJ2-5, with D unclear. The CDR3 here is CASSFSAQETQYF. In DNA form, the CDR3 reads TGTGCCAGCAGCTTTAGTGCGCAAGAGACCCAGTACTTC.